This TCR beta chain derives from a study of OX40 agonist ivuxolimab in advanced cancers. Study summary: Given to patients was ivuxolimab, an agonistic anti-OX40 (CD134) antibody. Those enrolled were less than 85% male, with a mean age of about 66 years and ages from roughly 23 to 79. The study reported partial responses in three patients: one hepatocellular carcinoma, two cutaneous melanoma.

Trimming cost V 0 bases and J 0 bases, with 2 bases left between them. This CDR3 region has 13 residues. CDR1 SEHNR and CDR2 FQNEAQ come from the germline V gene (reference sequence). As regards this clone: Its antigen is unidentified.

The method was immunoSEQ multiplex PCR; TCRdb's version includes in-frame clones alone and lacks a portion of them. The sample shows tens of thousands of clones, roughly 90% of them seen only once. Points from the study as a whole: Antigen specificity of clonally expanded peripheral T cells was not established.

Material: CD4+ or CD8+ T cells sorted from blood, obtained in a trial of the OX40 agonist ivuxolimab. The chain carries TRBV7-9 and TRBJ1-1; no firm D call. The sequence came from an adult with an advanced solid tumor such as melanoma, head and neck, liver or kidney cancer. CDR3 amino acids: CASSLAMNTEAFF. Here the CDR3 DNA reads TGTGCCAGCAGCTTAGCAATGAACACTGAAGCTTTCTTT. The full variable domain, with the rest looked up from reference TRBV7-9 and TRBJ1-1, is DTGVSQNPRHKITKRGQNVTFRCDPISEHNRLYWYRQTLGQGPEFLTYFQNEAQLEKSRLLSDRFSAERPKGSFSTLEIQRTEQGDSAMYLCASSLAMNTEAFFGQGTRLTVV.